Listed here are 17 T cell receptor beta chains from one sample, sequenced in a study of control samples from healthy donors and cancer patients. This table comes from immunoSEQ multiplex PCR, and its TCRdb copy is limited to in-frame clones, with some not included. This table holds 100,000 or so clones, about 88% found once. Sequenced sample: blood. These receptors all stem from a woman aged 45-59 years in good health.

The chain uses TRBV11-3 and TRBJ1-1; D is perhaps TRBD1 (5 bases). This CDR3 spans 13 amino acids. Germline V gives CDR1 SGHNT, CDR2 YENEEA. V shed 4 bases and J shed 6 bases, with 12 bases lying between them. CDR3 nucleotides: TGTGCCAGCAGCTATGACAGTAGCGCTGAAGCTTTCTTT. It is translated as CASSYDSSAEAFF.

The CDR3 sequence is CASSTGPGGTYEQYF. CDR3 in DNA: TGTGCCAGCAGCACGGGACCTGGCGGTACCTACGAGCAGTACTTC. The chain joins TRBV7-3 to TRBJ2-7; tentatively, D is TRBD1 or TRBD2 (5 bases each). Trimming removed 5 bases at V and 2 bases at J, with 16 bases between. Germline values: CDR1 SGHTA, CDR2 FQGTGA. The CDR3 sequence is 15 residues long. The variable domain in full, completed from reference TRBV7-3 and TRBJ2-7, reads GAGVSQTPSNKVTEKGKYVELRCDPISGHTALYWYRQSLGQGPEFLIYFQGTGAADDSGLPNDRFFAVRPEGSVSTLKIQRTERGDSAVYLCASSTGPGGTYEQYFGPGTRLTVT.

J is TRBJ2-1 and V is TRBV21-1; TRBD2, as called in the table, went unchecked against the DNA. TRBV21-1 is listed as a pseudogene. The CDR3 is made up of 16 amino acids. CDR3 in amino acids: CASSTLAGVVHNEQFF. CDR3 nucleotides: TGTGCCAGCAGCACATTAGCGGGAGTCGTCCACAATGAGCAGTTCTTC.

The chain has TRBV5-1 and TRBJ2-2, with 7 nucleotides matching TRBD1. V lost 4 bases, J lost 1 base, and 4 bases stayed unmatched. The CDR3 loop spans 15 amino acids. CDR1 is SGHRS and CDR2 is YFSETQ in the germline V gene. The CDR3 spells CASSPGTENTGELFF. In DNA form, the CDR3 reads TGCGCCAGCAGCCCCGGGACAGAGAACACCGGGGAGCTGTTTTTT.

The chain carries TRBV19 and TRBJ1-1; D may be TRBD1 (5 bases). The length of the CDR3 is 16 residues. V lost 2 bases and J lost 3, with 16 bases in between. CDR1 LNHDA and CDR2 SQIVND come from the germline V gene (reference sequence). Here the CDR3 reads CASSISPGSADTEAFF. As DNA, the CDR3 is TGTGCCAGTAGTATAAGCCCAGGGTCGGCGGACACTGAAGCTTTCTTT.

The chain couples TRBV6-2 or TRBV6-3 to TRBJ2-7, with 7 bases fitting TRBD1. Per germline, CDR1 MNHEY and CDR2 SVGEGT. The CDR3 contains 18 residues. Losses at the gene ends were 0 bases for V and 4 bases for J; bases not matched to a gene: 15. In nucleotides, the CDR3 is TGTGCCAGCAGTTACTCGATTACGGTAGGGGGCGACAGTTACGAGCAGTACTTC. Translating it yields CASSYSITVGGDSYEQYF.

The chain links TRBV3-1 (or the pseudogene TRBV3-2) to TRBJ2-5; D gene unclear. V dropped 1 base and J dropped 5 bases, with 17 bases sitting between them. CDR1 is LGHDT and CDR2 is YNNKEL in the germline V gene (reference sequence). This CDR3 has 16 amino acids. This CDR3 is CASSQGFGGGQETQYF. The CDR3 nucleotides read TGTGCCAGCAGCCAAGGTTTCGGCGGCGGCCAGGAGACCCAGTACTTC.

CDR3 nucleotides: TGTGCCAGCAGTCCCGTCGGGGGGCCGATGGGGGGCTACACCTTC. This translates into CASSPVGGPMGGYTF. The gene calls are TRBV27 and TRBJ1-2, with D possibly being TRBD1 (6 bases). Germline loops: CDR1 MNHEY, CDR2 SMNVEV (reference sequence). V was cut by 5 bases and J by 8 bases, with 21 bases left in between. CDR3 size: 15 residues.

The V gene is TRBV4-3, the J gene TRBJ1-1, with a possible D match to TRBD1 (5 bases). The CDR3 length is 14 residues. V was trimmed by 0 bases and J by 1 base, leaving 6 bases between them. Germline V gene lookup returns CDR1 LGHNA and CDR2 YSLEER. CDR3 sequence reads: CASSQDRGNTEAFF. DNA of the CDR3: TGCGCCAGCAGCCAAGATAGGGGGAACACTGAAGCTTTCTTT.

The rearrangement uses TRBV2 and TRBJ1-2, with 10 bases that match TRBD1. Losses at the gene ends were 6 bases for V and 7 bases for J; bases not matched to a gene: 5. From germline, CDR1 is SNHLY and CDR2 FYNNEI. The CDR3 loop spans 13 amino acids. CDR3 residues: CASRERTGGGYTF. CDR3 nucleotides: TGTGCCAGCAGAGAACGGACAGGGGGTGGCTACACCTTC.

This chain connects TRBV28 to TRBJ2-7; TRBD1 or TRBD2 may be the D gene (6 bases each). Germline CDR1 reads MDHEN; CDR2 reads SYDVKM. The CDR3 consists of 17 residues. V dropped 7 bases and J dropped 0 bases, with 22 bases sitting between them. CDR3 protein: CASTLGGSLMSSYEQYF. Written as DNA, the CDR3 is TGTGCCAGCACCCTGGGGGGCAGCCTCATGAGCTCCTACGAGCAGTACTTC. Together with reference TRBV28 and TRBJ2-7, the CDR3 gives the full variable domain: DVKVTQSSRYLVKRTGEKVFLECVQDMDHENMFWYRQDPGLGLRLIYFSYDVKMKEKGDIPEGYSVSREKKERFSLILESASTNQTSMYLCASTLGGSLMSSYEQYFGPGTRLTVT.

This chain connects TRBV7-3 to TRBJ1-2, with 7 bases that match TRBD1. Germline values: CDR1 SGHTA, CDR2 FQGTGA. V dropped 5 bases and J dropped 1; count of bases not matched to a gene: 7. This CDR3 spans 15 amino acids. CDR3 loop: CASSPGTVYNYGYTF. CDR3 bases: TGTGCCAGCAGCCCAGGGACAGTTTATAACTATGGCTACACCTTC.

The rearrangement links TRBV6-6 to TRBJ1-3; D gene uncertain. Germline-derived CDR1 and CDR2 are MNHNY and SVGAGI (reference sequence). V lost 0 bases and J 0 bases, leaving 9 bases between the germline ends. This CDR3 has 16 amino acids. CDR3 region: CASSYSRSFSGNTIYF. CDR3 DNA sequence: TGTGCCAGCAGTTACTCGAGGTCCTTCTCTGGAAACACCATATATTTT.

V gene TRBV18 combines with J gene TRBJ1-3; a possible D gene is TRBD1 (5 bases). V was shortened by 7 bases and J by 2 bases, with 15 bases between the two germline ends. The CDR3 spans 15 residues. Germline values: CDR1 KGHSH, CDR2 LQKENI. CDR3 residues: CASCPDRRTGNTIYF. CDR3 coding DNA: TGTGCCAGCTGTCCTGACAGAAGGACTGGAAACACCATATATTTT.

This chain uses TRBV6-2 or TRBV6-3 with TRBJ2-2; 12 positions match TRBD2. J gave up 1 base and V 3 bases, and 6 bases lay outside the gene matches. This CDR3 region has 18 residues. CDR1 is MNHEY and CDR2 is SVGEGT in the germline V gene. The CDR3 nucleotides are TGTGCCAGCAGTTATACTAGCGGGGGGCCCTTGAACACCGGGGAGCTGTTTTTT. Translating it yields CASSYTSGGPLNTGELFF.

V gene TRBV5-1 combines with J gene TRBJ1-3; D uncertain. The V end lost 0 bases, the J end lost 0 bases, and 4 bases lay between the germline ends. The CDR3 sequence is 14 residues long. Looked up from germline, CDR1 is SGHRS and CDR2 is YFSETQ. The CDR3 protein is CASSLGGSGNTIYF. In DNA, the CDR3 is TGCGCCAGCAGCTTGGGGGGCTCTGGAAACACCATATATTTT.

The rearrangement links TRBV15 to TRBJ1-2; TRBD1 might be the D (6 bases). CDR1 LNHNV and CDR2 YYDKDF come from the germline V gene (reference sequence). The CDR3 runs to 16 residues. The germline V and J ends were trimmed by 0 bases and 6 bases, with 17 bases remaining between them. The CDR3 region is CATSRDRGQHRNGYTF. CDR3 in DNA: TGTGCCACCAGCAGAGATCGGGGACAACACCGAAATGGCTACACCTTC.